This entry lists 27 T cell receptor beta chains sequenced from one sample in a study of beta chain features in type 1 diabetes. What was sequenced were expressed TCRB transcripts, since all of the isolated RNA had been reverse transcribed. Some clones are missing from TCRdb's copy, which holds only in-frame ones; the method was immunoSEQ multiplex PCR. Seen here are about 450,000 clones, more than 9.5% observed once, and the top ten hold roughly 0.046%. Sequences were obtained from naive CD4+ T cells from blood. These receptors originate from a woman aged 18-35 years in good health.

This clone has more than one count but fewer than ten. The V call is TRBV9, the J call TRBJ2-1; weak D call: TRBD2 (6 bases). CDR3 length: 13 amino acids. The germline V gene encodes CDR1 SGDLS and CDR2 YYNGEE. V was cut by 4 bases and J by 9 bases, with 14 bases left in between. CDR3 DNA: TGTGCCAGCAGCTTCCGGGAGTCTGGTGAGCAGTTCTTC. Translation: CASSFRESGEQFF.

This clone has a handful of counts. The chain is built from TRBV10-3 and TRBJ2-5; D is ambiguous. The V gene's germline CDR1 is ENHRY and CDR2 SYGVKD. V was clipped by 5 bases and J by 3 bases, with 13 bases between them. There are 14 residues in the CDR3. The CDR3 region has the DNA TGTGCCATCAGTACCTCTCATGGAGAAGAGACCCAGTACTTC. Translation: CAISTSHGEETQYF.

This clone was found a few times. CDR3 bases: TGCAGCGCCACGGCCAGCTACAATGAGCAGTTCTTC. Protein sequence: CSATASYNEQFF. V usage is TRBV29-1 and J usage is TRBJ2-1; D is uncertain. Germline-derived CDR1 and CDR2 are SQVTM and ANQGSEA. CDR3 length: 12 amino acids. With 7 bases removed from V and 3 bases from J, the gap between germline ends came to 10 bases.

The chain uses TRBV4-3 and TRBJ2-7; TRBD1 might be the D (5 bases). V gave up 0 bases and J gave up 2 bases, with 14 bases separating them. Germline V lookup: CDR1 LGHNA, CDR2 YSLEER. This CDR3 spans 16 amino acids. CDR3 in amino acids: CASSQDLRTTTYEQYF. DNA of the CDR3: TGCGCCAGCAGCCAAGATCTAAGGACAACCACCTACGAGCAGTACTTC.

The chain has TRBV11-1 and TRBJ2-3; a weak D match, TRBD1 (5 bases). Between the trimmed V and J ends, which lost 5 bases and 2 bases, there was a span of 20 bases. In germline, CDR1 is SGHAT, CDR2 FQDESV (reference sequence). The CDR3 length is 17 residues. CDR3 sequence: CASSPTMGRSFTDTQYF. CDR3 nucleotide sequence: TGTGCCAGCAGCCCGACCATGGGGCGGTCCTTCACAGATACGCAGTATTTT.

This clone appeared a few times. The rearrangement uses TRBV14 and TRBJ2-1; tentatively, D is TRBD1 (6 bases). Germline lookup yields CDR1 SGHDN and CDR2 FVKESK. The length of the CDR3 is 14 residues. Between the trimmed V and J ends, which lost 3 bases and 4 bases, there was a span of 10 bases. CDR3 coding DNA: TGTGCCAGCAGCCACAGGGGCCTTTACAATGAGCAGTTCTTC. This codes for CASSHRGLYNEQFF.

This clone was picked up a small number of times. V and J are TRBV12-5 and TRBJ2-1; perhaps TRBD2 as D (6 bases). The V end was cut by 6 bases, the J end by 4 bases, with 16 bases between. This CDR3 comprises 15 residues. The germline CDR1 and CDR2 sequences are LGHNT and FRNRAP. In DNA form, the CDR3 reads TGTGCTAGTGGAGGAGGGAATGGGGCTTACAATGAGCAGTTCTTC. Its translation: CASGGGNGAYNEQFF.

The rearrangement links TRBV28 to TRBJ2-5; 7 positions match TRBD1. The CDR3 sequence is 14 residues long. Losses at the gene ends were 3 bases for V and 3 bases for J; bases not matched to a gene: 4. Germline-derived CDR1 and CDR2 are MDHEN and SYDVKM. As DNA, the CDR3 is TGTGCCAGCAGTTTGACAGGGCCCAAAGAGACCCAGTACTTC. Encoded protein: CASSLTGPKETQYF.

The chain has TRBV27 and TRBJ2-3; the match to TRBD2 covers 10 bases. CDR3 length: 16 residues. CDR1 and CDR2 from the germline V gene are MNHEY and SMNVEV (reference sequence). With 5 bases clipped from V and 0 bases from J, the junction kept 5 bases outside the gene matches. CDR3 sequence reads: CASSPGLAASTDTQYF. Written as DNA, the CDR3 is TGTGCCAGCAGTCCAGGACTAGCGGCCAGCACAGATACGCAGTATTTT.

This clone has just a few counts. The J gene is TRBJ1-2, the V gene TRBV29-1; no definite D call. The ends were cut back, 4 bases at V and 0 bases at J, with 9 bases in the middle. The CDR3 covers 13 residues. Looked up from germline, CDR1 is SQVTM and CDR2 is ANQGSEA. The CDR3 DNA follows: TGCAGCGTTGGCCGCGGAGCTAACTATGGCTACACCTTC. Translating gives CSVGRGANYGYTF.

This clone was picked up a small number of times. As DNA, the CDR3 is TGTGCCAGCAGCCCCTCCCGGGGAAACACTGAAGCTTTCTTT. Protein product: CASSPSRGNTEAFF. The chain joins TRBV7-3 to TRBJ1-1, with no clear D. The germline V and J ends were trimmed by 5 bases and 2 bases, with 12 bases remaining between them. Germline CDR1 and CDR2: SGHTA and FQGTGA. The CDR3 has 14 residues.

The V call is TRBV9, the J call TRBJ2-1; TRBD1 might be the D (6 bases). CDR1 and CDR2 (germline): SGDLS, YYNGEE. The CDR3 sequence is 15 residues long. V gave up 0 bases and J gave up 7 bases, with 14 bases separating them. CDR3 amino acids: CASSVVGRGTNEQFF. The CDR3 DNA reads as TGTGCCAGCAGCGTAGTGGGCAGGGGTACGAATGAGCAGTTCTTC.

Written as DNA, the CDR3 is TGTGCCTGGAGCGTTCGAGCGGACACCGGGGAGCTGTTTTTT. Protein product: CAWSVRADTGELFF. The chain employs TRBV30 and TRBJ2-2, with D perhaps TRBD2 (5 bases). CDR1 is GTSNPN, CDR2 SVGIG, per germline (reference sequence). The CDR3 extends over 14 amino acids. V lost 3 bases, J lost 3 bases, and 11 bases lay in between.

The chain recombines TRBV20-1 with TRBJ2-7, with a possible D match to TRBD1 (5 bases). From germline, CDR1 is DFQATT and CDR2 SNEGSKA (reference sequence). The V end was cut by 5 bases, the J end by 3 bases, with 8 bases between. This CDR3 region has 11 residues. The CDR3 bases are TGCAGTGCTCAAGGGGTCTACGAGCAGTACGTC. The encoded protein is CSAQGVYEQYV.

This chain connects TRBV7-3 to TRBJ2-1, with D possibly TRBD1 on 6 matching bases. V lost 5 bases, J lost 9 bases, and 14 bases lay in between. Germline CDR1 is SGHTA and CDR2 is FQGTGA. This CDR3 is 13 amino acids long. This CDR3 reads CASSPVGQLEQFF. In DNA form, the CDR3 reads TGTGCCAGCAGCCCCGTCGGACAGCTTGAGCAGTTCTTC.

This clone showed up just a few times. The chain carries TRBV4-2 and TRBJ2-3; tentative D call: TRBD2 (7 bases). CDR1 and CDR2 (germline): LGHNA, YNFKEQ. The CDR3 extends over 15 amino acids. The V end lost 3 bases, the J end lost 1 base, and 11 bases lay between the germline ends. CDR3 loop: CASSQAGARTDTQYF. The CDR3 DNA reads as TGTGCCAGCAGCCAGGCGGGGGCCCGCACAGATACGCAGTATTTT.

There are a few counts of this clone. CDR3 sequence (DNA): TGTGCCAGTAGGGACAGTAACTATGGCTACACCTTC. Its translation: CASRDSNYGYTF. The chain employs TRBV25-1 and TRBJ1-2; 7 bases align to TRBD1. Germline CDR1 reads MGHDK; CDR2 reads SYGVNS. This CDR3 is built from 12 residues. V lost 9 bases to trimming and J lost 1 base; unmatched junction nucleotides: 2.

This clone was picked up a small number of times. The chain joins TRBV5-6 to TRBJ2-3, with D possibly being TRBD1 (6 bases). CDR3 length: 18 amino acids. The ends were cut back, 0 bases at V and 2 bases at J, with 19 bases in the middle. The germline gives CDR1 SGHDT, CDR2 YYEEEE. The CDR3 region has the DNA TGTGCCAGCAGCTTGGGCCGAGACAGGTCCCGATCCACAGATACGCAGTATTTT. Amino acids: CASSLGRDRSRSTDTQYF.

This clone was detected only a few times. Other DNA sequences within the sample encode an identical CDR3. The CDR3 nucleotides are TGTGCCTGGAGTGTCCAGGGGGGCCAGCCCCAGCATTTT. Its translation is CAWSVQGGQPQHF. This chain uses TRBV30 with TRBJ1-5; 7 bases map to TRBD1. CDR3 length: 13 amino acids. V shed 0 bases, J shed 7 bases, and the junction held 3 bases outside the gene matches. Germline V gene data show CDR1 as GTSNPN and CDR2 as SVGIG (reference sequence).

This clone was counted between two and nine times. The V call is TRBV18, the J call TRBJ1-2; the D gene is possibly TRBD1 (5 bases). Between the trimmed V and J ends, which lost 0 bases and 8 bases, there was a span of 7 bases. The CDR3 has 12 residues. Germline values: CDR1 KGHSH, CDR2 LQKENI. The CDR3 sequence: CASSPPGAGYTF. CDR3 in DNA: TGTGCCAGCTCACCACCAGGGGCCGGCTACACCTTC.

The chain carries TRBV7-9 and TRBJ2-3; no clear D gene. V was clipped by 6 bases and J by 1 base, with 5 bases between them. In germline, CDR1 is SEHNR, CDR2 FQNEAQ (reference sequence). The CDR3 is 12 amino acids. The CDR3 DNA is TGTGCCAGCAGGTCAGGCACAGATACGCAGTATTTT. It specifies CASRSGTDTQYF.

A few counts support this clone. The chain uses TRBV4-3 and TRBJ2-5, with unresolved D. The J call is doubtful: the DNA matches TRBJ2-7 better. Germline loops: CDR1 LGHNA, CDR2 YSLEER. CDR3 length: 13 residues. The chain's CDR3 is CASSQGAGYEQYF. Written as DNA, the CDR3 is TGCGCCAGCAGCCAAGGAGCCGGCTACGAGCAGTACTTC.

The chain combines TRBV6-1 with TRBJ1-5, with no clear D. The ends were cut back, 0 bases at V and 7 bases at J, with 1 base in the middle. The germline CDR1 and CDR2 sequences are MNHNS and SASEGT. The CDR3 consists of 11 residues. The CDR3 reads CASSEAQPQHF. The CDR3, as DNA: TGTGCCAGCAGTGAAGCCCAGCCCCAGCATTTT.

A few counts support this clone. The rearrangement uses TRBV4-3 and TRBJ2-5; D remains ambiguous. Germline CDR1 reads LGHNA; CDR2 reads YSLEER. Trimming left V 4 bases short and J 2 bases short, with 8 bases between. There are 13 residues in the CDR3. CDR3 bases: TGCGCCAGCAGCCCTTTTAGGCAAGAGACCCAGTACTTC. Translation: CASSPFRQETQYF.

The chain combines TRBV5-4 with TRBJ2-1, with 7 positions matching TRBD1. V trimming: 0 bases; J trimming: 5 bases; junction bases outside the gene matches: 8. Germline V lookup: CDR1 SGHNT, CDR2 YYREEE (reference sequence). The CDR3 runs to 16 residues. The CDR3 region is CASSLADLDRDNEQFF. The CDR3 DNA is TGTGCCAGCAGCTTGGCCGACCTTGACAGGGACAATGAGCAGTTCTTC.

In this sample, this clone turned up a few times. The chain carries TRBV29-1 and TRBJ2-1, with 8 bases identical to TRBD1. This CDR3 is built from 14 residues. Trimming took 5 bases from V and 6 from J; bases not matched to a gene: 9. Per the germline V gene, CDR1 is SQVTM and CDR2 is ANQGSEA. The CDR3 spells CSVPSGGVINEQFF. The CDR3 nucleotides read TGCAGCGTTCCGTCAGGGGGCGTTATCAATGAGCAGTTCTTC.

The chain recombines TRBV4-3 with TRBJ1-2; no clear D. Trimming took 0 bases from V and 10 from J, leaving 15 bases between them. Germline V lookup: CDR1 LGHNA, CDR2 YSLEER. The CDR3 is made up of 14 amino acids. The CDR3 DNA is TGCGCCAGCAGCCAAGATCTATGGAGTCGCCACTACACCTTC. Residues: CASSQDLWSRHYTF.